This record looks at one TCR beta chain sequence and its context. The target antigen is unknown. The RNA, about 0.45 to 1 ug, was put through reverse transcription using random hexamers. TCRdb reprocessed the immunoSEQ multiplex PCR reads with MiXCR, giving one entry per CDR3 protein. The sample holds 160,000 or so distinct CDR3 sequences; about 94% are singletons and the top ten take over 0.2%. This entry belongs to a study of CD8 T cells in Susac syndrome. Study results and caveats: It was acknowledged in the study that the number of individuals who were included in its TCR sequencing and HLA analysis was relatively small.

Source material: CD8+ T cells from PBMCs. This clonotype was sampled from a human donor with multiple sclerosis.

The CDR3 region is CASRGTGGHQPQHF. The CDR3 DNA reads as TGTGCCAGCAGGGGGACAGGGGGGCATCAGCCCCAGCATTTT. The chain links TRBV2 to TRBJ1-5, with 11 bases matching TRBD1. CDR3 length: 14 residues. Germline V gene sequence: CDR1 SNHLY, CDR2 FYNNEI. V lost 6 bases, J lost 5 bases, and 3 bases stayed unmatched.